This entry lists 7 T cell receptor beta chains sequenced from one sample in a study of spatial heterogeneity in lung cancer (dated by TCRdb to the late 2010s). What the time point label conveys for this sample: sample taken at primary tumor resection. The library was obtained by 5' RACE. The sequencing machine was a NextSeq 500. TCRdb itself trimmed the public reads at Q25 with fastp, ran MiXCR and retained productive beta chains. Entries are consolidated by CDR3 protein sequence, retaining the most common genes and DNA. The table for this sample lists thousands of distinct CDR3 sequences; around 15% of them were counted only once. About 15% of the sample lies in the top ten. The sequencing used normal lung tissue next to the tumor, collected at surgery. Receptor source: a male donor with early-stage non-small cell lung cancer.

The chain links TRBV10-3 to TRBJ2-7; D unresolved. Germline assignment: CDR1 ENHRY and CDR2 SYGVKD. CDR3 size: 14 residues. V dropped 4 bases and J dropped 0 bases, with 10 bases sitting between them. The CDR3 here is CAISGTESSYEQYF. The CDR3 DNA follows: TGTGCCATCAGTGGGACGGAGAGCTCCTACGAGCAGTACTTC.

This clonotype is termed medium-sized. J is TRBJ2-3 and V is TRBV4-3, with 8 bases matching TRBD2. In germline, CDR1 is LGHNA, CDR2 YSLEER. The CDR3 spans 17 residues. Losses at the gene ends were 0 bases for V and 2 bases for J; bases not matched to a gene: 7. The CDR3 is CASSQEGGGSDTDTQYF. The CDR3 nucleotides are TGCGCCAGCAGCCAAGAGGGCGGGGGGTCCGACACAGATACGCAGTATTTT.

The V call is TRBV5-5, the J call TRBJ1-5; D may be TRBD1 (5 bases). The CDR3 spans 14 residues. V was trimmed by 0 bases and J by 3 bases, leaving 7 bases between them. The germline gives CDR1 SGHKS, CDR2 YYEKEE (reference sequence). Written as DNA, the CDR3 is TGTGCCAGCAGCTTGGAGACAGTCAATCAGCCCCAGCATTTT. Translated: CASSLETVNQPQHF.

With regard to this clonotype: This clone may be a read error of a much larger clone one base away. V and J are TRBV30 and TRBJ2-5; D is possibly TRBD2 (6 bases). Germline V CDR1 and CDR2: GTSNPN, SVGIG (reference sequence). There are 14 residues in the CDR3. The CDR3 DNA reads as TGTGCCTGGAGTTCCGGGAGTTTTAAAGATACCCAGTACTTC. Translation gives CAWSSGSFKDTQYF.

This clonotype rates as large. The chain joins TRBV3-1 to TRBJ2-1, with 8 bases aligning to TRBD2. There are 17 residues in the CDR3. Germline trimming cut 4 bases from V and 7 bases from J; bases unmatched to any gene: 15. CDR1 is LGHDT and CDR2 is YNNKEL in the germline V gene (reference sequence). The CDR3 sequence: CASSPYFPGLGDNEQFF. The CDR3 coding sequence is TGTGCCAGCAGCCCTTACTTCCCGGGACTAGGGGATAATGAGCAGTTCTTC.

This clonotype was detected many times. The chain has TRBV18 and TRBJ2-1; a weak D match, TRBD1 (6 bases). The V end lost 1 base, the J end lost 13 bases, and 14 bases lay between the germline ends. The germline V gene has CDR1 KGHSH and CDR2 LQKENI. The CDR3 covers 13 residues. DNA for the CDR3: TGTGCCAGCTCACCACAGGGGGTCGGACTCCAGTTCTTC. Translating it yields CASSPQGVGLQFF.

A single count supports this clonotype. This chain connects TRBV27 to TRBJ1-6; D perhaps matches TRBD1 (5 bases). This CDR3 has 14 amino acids. Germline CDR1 reads MNHEY; CDR2 reads SMNVEV (reference sequence). Deletions cut 7 bases from V and 9 bases from J, with 16 bases between. The CDR3 DNA follows: TGTGCCAGCACCCGCGTCGGGGGGGGTTCACCCCTCCACTTT. Protein product: CASTRVGGGSPLHF.